A selection of T cell receptor beta chains follows, all from one sample in a study of shared clonotypes between healthy human individuals. Clones were read by immunoSEQ multiplex PCR, and TCRdb kept only the in-frame ones, dropping some. The data contain approximately 500,000 clones, about 96% of them singletons. The sequenced sample was naive CD4+ T cells sorted from blood. The origin of the receptors is a woman in her 30s in good health. Each CDR3 is given with its conserved first and last residue. Each record gives: clone size, D gene, V gene, J gene, CDR3 protein, CDR3 DNA. D genes are given only for firm matches. Rows may omit the clone size; those that give it use once, few, many or a size class.

>-|-|TRBV27|TRBJ2-1
CASRGLRGTWDEQFF
TGTGCCAGCAGAGGGCTTAGGGGGACCTGGGATGAGCAGTTCTTC
>-|-|TRBV2|TRBJ2-7
CASSRDGTYEQYF
TGTGCCAGCAGTCGGGACGGAACCTACGAGCAGTACTTC
>-|TRBD2|TRBV5-1|TRBJ2-2
CASSLSTSGRAADTGELFF
TGCGCCAGCAGCTTGTCGACTAGCGGGAGGGCCGCCGACACCGGGGAGCTGTTTTTT
>-|TRBD1|TRBV18|TRBJ2-7
CASSPGTGDGEQYF
TGTGCCAGCTCACCAGGTACAGGGGACGGCGAGCAGTACTTC
>-|-|TRBV11-2|TRBJ2-7
CASSLGLPGEQYF
TGTGCCAGCAGCTTAGGGCTCCCAGGCGAGCAGTACTTC
>-|TRBD1|TRBV7-9|TRBJ2-5
CASSHSRDRRAVETQYF
TGTGCCAGCAGTCACTCAAGGGACAGGCGAGCCGTGGAGACCCAGTACTTC
>once|TRBD1|TRBV13|TRBJ2-7
CASSFGPEQGAYEQYF
TGTGCCAGCAGCTTTGGACCGGAGCAGGGGGCCTACGAGCAGTACTTC
>-|TRBD2|TRBV28|TRBJ2-5
CASSNGGREETQYF
TGTGCCAGCAGTAACGGAGGGAGGGAGGAGACCCAGTACTTC
>-|-|TRBV18|TRBJ2-2
CASSPLTGELFF
TGTGCCAGCTCACCCCTAACCGGGGAGCTGTTTTTT
>few|-|TRBV10-1|TRBJ1-2
CASRYRSDYGYTF
TGCGCCAGCAGGTACAGGAGCGACTATGGCTACACCTTC
>-|-|TRBV7-9|TRBJ2-7
CASSLVTSPTGEQYF
TGTGCCAGCAGCTTAGTTACGTCCCCAACTGGGGAGCAGTACTTC
>-|-|TRBV5-8|TRBJ2-7
CASSLRLSSYEQYF
TGTGCCAGCAGCTTGCGCTTAAGCTCCTACGAGCAGTACTTC